Presented here are 32 T cell receptor beta chains from one specimen sequenced in a study of blood T cells in healthy people across ages. Alongside a J-beta primer mix, a sample-barcoded 5' primer served in a second PCR lasting about 7 to 12 cycles. Using its own MiXCR run on the 5' RACE reads, TCRdb lists one record per CDR3 protein. The sample lists more than 900,000 distinct CDR3 sequences, under 30% occurring once. The sample was also reused in another study, on T cells of mothers and their children.

Sequenced material: blood. These receptors all come from a girl aged 2 to 10 in good health.

This clonotype was observed a few times. The chain joins TRBV24-1 to TRBJ2-2; a weak D match, TRBD2 (5 bases). Trimming took 3 bases from V and 4 from J, leaving 17 bases between them. CDR3 length equals 17 residues. From germline, CDR1 is KGHDR and CDR2 SFDVKD. CDR3 in amino acids: CATSDRGIERATGELFF. The CDR3 DNA reads as TGTGCCACCAGTGATCGAGGGATTGAAAGGGCCACCGGGGAGCTGTTTTTT.

On this clonotype itself: A read error may produce the germline difference seen at one junction end. This chain joins TRBV5-6 and TRBJ2-3; 9 bases fit TRBD1. Per germline, CDR1 SGHDT and CDR2 YYEEEE. The CDR3 loop spans 15 amino acids. CDR3 sequence reads: CASSHDRGGAESQYF. The CDR3 DNA reads TGTGCCAGCAGCCATGACAGGGGGGGTGCGGAGAGCCAGTACTTT.

A few counts support this clonotype. V usage is TRBV6-5 and J usage is TRBJ2-3, with 8 nucleotides matching TRBD2. The CDR3 consists of 13 residues. Unmatched junction bases numbered 4, after V lost 6 bases and J lost 5 bases. Germline V gene sequence: CDR1 MNHEY, CDR2 SVGAGI. The CDR3 nucleotides are TGTGCCAGCAGGAGGGGACTAGTAGATACGCAGTATTTT. Translated, it gives CASRRGLVDTQYF.

This chain joins TRBV20-1 and TRBJ2-4; TRBD2 agrees at 11 bases. Trimming took 5 bases from V and 8 from J; bases not matched to a gene: 8. Germline assignment: CDR1 DFQATT and CDR2 SNEGSKA (reference sequence). The CDR3 runs to 14 residues. CDR3 bases: TGCAGTGCTGTTAGCGGGAGGGCCGAGGACATTCAGTACTTC. Protein sequence: CSAVSGRAEDIQYF.

A remark on this clonotype: The junction departs from germline at one end; a sequencing error may be responsible. The V and J genes are TRBV12-3 or TRBV12-4 and TRBJ2-3; 9 bases are shared with TRBD1. The CDR3 is 12 residues long. The CDR3, as DNA: TGTGCCAGCTTGGACAGGGGAGATGCGCAGTATTTT. This sequence encodes CASLDRGDAQYF.

A note on this clonotype: A read error may produce the germline difference seen at one junction end. The chain links TRBV7-2 to TRBJ2-1; D is tentatively TRBD1 or TRBD2 (5 bases each). This CDR3 has 15 residues. Per germline, CDR1 SGHTA and CDR2 FQGNSA. CDR3 loop: CASSLLRGPNNEQLF. Written as DNA, the CDR3 is TGTGCCAGCAGCTTATTGAGGGGCCCGAACAATGAGCAGCTCTTC.

There are a few counts of this clonotype. The chain is built from TRBV7-9 and TRBJ2-5; maybe TRBD2 (5 bases). V was pared by 2 bases and J by 2 bases, with 12 bases between. The length of the CDR3 is 15 residues. CDR1 is SEHNR and CDR2 is FQNEAQ in the germline V gene (reference sequence). The CDR3 nucleotides read TGTGCCAGCAGCTTAATCGGGATATTGCAAGAGACCCAGTACTTC. Encoded protein: CASSLIGILQETQYF.

The chain is built from TRBV2 and TRBJ1-4; D is possibly TRBD1 (6 bases). CDR1 SNHLY and CDR2 FYNNEI come from the germline V gene. V lost 6 bases, J lost 8 bases, and 13 bases lay in between. The CDR3 totals 13 residues. The CDR3 bases are TGTGCCAGCAGCCGGGGGGCTGGAGAAAAACTGTTTTTT. Translated, it gives CASSRGAGEKLFF.

The chain uses TRBV7-9 and TRBJ1-1, with a possible D match to TRBD1 (6 bases). This CDR3 has 16 amino acids. V lost 5 bases, J lost 2 bases, and 18 bases lay in between. Germline values: CDR1 SEHNR, CDR2 FQNEAQ (reference sequence). This CDR3 is CASSPGQWGLNTEAFF. The DNA for the CDR3 is TGTGCCAGCAGCCCCGGACAATGGGGGCTTAACACTGAAGCTTTCTTT.

This chain links TRBV28 with TRBJ1-2; D not certain. The CDR3 runs 13 residues. Trimming cost V 6 bases and J 3 bases, with 11 bases left between them. The V gene's germline CDR1 is MDHEN and CDR2 SYDVKM. The CDR3, as DNA: TGTGCCAGCAGCCTCGACACGGACTATGGCTACACCTTC. Protein sequence: CASSLDTDYGYTF.

V is TRBV27 and J is TRBJ1-6; a possible D gene is TRBD1 (5 bases). Germline CDR1 MNHEY, CDR2 SMNVEV (reference sequence). This CDR3 has 15 residues. The V end was cut by 1 base, the J end by 8 bases, with 12 bases between. DNA of the CDR3: TGTGCCAGCAGTTTATTGTCCCAGGGCTATTCACCCCTCCACTTT. Translated, it gives CASSLLSQGYSPLHF.

In its sample, this clonotype was seen a few times. The genes are TRBV29-1 and TRBJ1-2; D gene ambiguous. CDR3 size: 14 residues. CDR1 is SQVTM and CDR2 is ANQGSEA in the germline V gene. Trimming took off 6 bases at V and 4 bases at J, with 18 bases between the two ends. The CDR3 here is CSVAGSSGGYGYTF. CDR3 in DNA: TGCAGCGTGGCTGGGTCCTCCGGCGGCTATGGCTACACCTTC.

The chain carries TRBV20-1 and TRBJ2-7; D perhaps matches TRBD2 (7 bases). This CDR3 contains 16 residues. V was cut by 0 bases and J by 2 bases, with 17 bases left in between. The V gene's germline CDR1 is DFQATT and CDR2 SNEGSKA (reference sequence). The CDR3 DNA reads as TGCAGTGCTAGAGACGCCCGGCGGGGGCTTACCTACGAGCAGTACTTC. Its protein is CSARDARRGLTYEQYF.

This clonotype turned up a few times. The V gene is TRBV29-1, the J gene TRBJ2-1; 7 positions match TRBD1. With V trimmed by 3 bases and J by 6 bases, 2 bases remained unmatched. The germline gives CDR1 SQVTM, CDR2 ANQGSEA. This CDR3 spans 12 amino acids. The CDR3 spells CSVDPGGNEQFF. The CDR3 nucleotides are TGCAGCGTTGACCCAGGGGGCAATGAGCAGTTCTTC.

This clonotype was picked up a small number of times. The V and J genes are TRBV6-2 or TRBV6-3 and TRBJ2-7, with D perhaps matching TRBD1 (7 bases). Deletions cut 7 bases from V and 4 bases from J, with 17 bases between. This CDR3 comprises 14 residues. Germline V lookup: CDR1 MNHEY, CDR2 SVGEGT. The chain's CDR3 is CASINQTGTYEQYF. The DNA for the CDR3 is TGTGCCAGCATCAATCAGACAGGGACTTACGAGCAGTACTTC.

The V call is TRBV29-1, the J call TRBJ2-7; 12 bases match TRBD1. J lost 5 bases, V lost 1 base, and 6 bases had no gene match. The length of the CDR3 is 15 residues. Germline V CDR1 and CDR2: SQVTM, ANQGSEA. DNA for the CDR3: TGCAGCGTTGAAGGGTTGGGACAGGGGGCCAACGAGCAGTACTTC. It is translated as CSVEGLGQGANEQYF.

The genes are TRBV12-3 or TRBV12-4 and TRBJ2-6, with 8 bases identical to TRBD1. V trimming: 8 bases; J trimming: 0 bases; junction bases outside the gene matches: 12. The CDR3 consists of 18 residues. The CDR3 is CASRISGTGPSGANVLTF. CDR3 DNA sequence: TGTGCCAGCCGAATTTCCGGGACAGGTCCCTCTGGGGCCAACGTCCTGACTTTC.

This chain joins TRBV10-3 and TRBJ1-2, with a tentative D call TRBD1 (6 bases). This CDR3 has 13 residues. The germline V gene has CDR1 ENHRY and CDR2 SYGVKD. The V end lost 4 bases, the J end lost 8 bases, and 14 bases lay between the germline ends. The CDR3 loop is CAISAGVRRGYTF. CDR3 bases: TGTGCCATCAGTGCAGGGGTGAGACGAGGCTACACCTTC.

This sequence joins TRBV7-3 and TRBJ2-3; D could derive from TRBD1 or TRBD2 (5 bases each). The CDR3 is 16 residues long. V was shortened by 1 base and J by 3 bases, with 14 bases between the two germline ends. CDR1 and CDR2 (germline): SGHTA, FQGTGA. The CDR3 DNA reads as TGTGCCAGCAGCTTAAGGGGTGGGACGAGGACAGATACGCAGTATTTT. Translating gives CASSLRGGTRTDTQYF. Complete variable domain (other parts from reference TRBV7-3 and TRBJ2-3): GAGVSQTPSNKVTEKGKYVELRCDPISGHTALYWYRQSLGQGPEFLIYFQGTGAADDSGLPNDRFFAVRPEGSVSTLKIQRTERGDSAVYLCASSLRGGTRTDTQYFGPGTRLTVL.

The chain recombines TRBV29-1 with TRBJ2-7; TRBD1 matches 7 bases. Germline CDR1 and CDR2: SQVTM and ANQGSEA. CDR3 length: 15 amino acids. V was pared by 6 bases and J by 3 bases, with 14 bases of the junction left unmatched. The CDR3 DNA sequence: TGCAGCGTCCTCCCTTCGGGACAGCCTAACTACGAGCAGTACTTC. Encoded protein: CSVLPSGQPNYEQYF.

The chain has TRBV27 and TRBJ1-5; TRBD1 might be the D (5 bases). In germline, CDR1 is MNHEY, CDR2 SMNVEV (reference sequence). The CDR3 is 16 residues long. V was trimmed by 5 bases and J by 7 bases, leaving 21 bases between them. The CDR3 is CASSPQDLIGGQPQHF. The CDR3 coding sequence is TGTGCCAGCAGTCCCCAGGATCTTATCGGGGGGCAGCCCCAGCATTTT.

The gene calls are TRBV21-1 and TRBJ1-4. TRBV21-1 counts as a pseudogene. This CDR3 has 11 amino acids. CDR3 region: CASSKKEELFF. In DNA, the CDR3 is TGTGCCAGCAGCAAAAAGGAGGAACTGTTTTTT.

This chain uses TRBV4-3 with TRBJ1-2; 7 bases map to TRBD1. There are 14 residues in the CDR3. Germline trimming cut 3 bases from V and 2 bases from J; bases unmatched to any gene: 3. Germline CDR1 LGHNA, CDR2 YSLEER. The CDR3 sequence is CASSQDRFNYGYTF. Here the CDR3 DNA reads TGCGCCAGCAGCCAGGACAGGTTCAACTATGGCTACACCTTC.

In its sample, this clonotype was seen a few times. This chain joins TRBV2 and TRBJ2-5; D tentatively fits TRBD1 or TRBD2 (5 bases each). The CDR3 is 13 amino acids. CDR1 SNHLY and CDR2 FYNNEI come from the germline V gene. Trimming took 4 bases from V and 2 from J, leaving 8 bases between them. CDR3 in DNA: TGTGCCAGCAGTGGGGACCTTCAAGAGACCCAGTACTTC. Translating it yields CASSGDLQETQYF.

The rearrangement uses TRBV10-3 and TRBJ2-3, with D perhaps TRBD1 or TRBD2 (6 bases each). V lost 3 bases and J lost 0, with 16 bases in between. Germline loops: CDR1 ENHRY, CDR2 SYGVKD. This CDR3 is 17 amino acids long. For the CDR3, the DNA is TGTGCCATCAGTGAATCTTCCAAGGGGGGAAGCACAGATACGCAGTATTTT. This gives the protein CAISESSKGGSTDTQYF.

The CDR3 protein is CASSDGTGHQPQHF. For the CDR3, the DNA is TGTGCCAGCAGCGATGGGACAGGGCATCAGCCCCAGCATTTT. The chain has TRBV3-1 and TRBJ1-5, with TRBD1 identical over 9 bases. The J segment lost 5 bases and the V segment lost 5 bases, leaving 4 bases of the junction unmatched. Germline CDR1 LGHDT, CDR2 YNNKEL (reference sequence). The CDR3 is made up of 14 amino acids. The full variable domain, in which reference TRBV3-1 and TRBJ1-5 provide the parts outside the CDR3, is DTAVSQTPKYLVTQMGNDKSIKCEQNLGHDTMYWYKQDSKKFLKIMFSYNNKELIINETVPNRFSPKSPDKAHLNLHINSLELGDSAVYFCASSDGTGHQPQHFGDGTRLSIL.

This clonotype was detected a few times. The rearrangement joins TRBV29-1 to TRBJ2-5, with D hard to call. From germline, CDR1 is SQVTM and CDR2 ANQGSEA. V lost 2 bases and J lost 5, with 12 bases in between. The CDR3 runs to 13 residues. DNA of the CDR3: TGCAGCGTTGAACTGGAGTTTCAGGAGACCCAGTACTTC. It is translated as CSVELEFQETQYF.

This clonotype was recorded only once. This chain uses TRBV20-1 with TRBJ2-1, with D maybe TRBD2 (5 bases). The V gene lost 6 bases and the J gene lost 4 bases, with 13 bases spanning the gap. CDR3 length: 13 amino acids. CDR1 is DFQATT and CDR2 is SNEGSKA in the germline V gene (reference sequence). CDR3 coding DNA: TGCAGTGCACAGATGAGGGCTTACAATGAGCAGTTCTTC. Residues: CSAQMRAYNEQFF.

Details on this clonotype: The junction departs from the called germline gene at one end, perhaps through a read error. V and J are TRBV4-3 and TRBJ1-2, with D unclear. CDR3 length equals 13 residues. Looked up from germline, CDR1 is LGHNA and CDR2 is YSLEER. CDR3 DNA sequence: TGCGCCGGCAGCCAACTACTTAGGTGGGGCTACACCTTC. This sequence encodes CAGSQLLRWGYTF.

This clonotype was picked up a small number of times. The rearrangement uses TRBV29-1 and TRBJ2-7, with 9 bases matching TRBD2. Germline values: CDR1 SQVTM, CDR2 ANQGSEA. The CDR3 contains 16 residues. Unmatched junction bases numbered 11, after V lost 5 bases and J lost 0 bases. This CDR3 reads CSVLTPTSGPSYEQYF. CDR3 in DNA: TGCAGCGTTTTAACCCCTACTAGCGGGCCCTCCTACGAGCAGTACTTC.

The chain combines TRBV3-1 with TRBJ1-1; D gene unclear. Germline values: CDR1 LGHDT, CDR2 YNNKEL (reference sequence). The CDR3 contains 14 residues. Trimming cost V 7 bases and J 1 base, with 13 bases left between them. The CDR3 nucleotides are TGTGCCAGCACTATGGGCCATGGGAACACTGAAGCTTTCTTT. This encodes CASTMGHGNTEAFF.

The V call is TRBV20-1, the J call TRBJ1-6, with D tentatively TRBD1 (6 bases). Trimming cost V 0 bases and J 9 bases, with 12 bases left between them. The germline V gene has CDR1 DFQATT and CDR2 SNEGSKA (reference sequence). CDR3 length: 14 residues. The CDR3 DNA follows: TGCAGTGCTAGAGATCCAGGGGAGACTTCACCCCTCCACTTT. Protein product: CSARDPGETSPLHF.